The 24 T cell receptor beta chains reported below all come from one sample, sequenced in a study of blood T cell repertoires in COVID-19. Using immunoSEQ multiplex PCR, the repertoire was profiled, and TCRdb retains in-frame clones only, with some absent. The sample consists of 200,000 to 250,000 clones, 88% of them appearing once. Sequences were obtained from peripheral blood. These receptors all come from a man aged 18 to 29 with active or convalescent COVID-19.

This clone was counted between two and nine times. The genes are TRBV4-3 and TRBJ2-1; D is possibly TRBD2 (7 bases). Trimming pared 0 bases from V and 2 bases from J, leaving 17 bases between. This CDR3 has 18 residues. Germline V gene lookup returns CDR1 LGHNA and CDR2 YSLEER. The CDR3 protein is CASSQDRKMGGPYNEQFF. The CDR3 bases are TGCGCCAGCAGCCAAGATCGTAAGATGGGGGGGCCCTACAATGAGCAGTTCTTC.

The rearrangement links TRBV28 to TRBJ1-5, with TRBD1 identical over 7 bases. J was trimmed by 9 bases and V by 3 bases; bases with no gene match: 11. Germline V gene lookup returns CDR1 MDHEN and CDR2 SYDVKM. The CDR3 is made up of 15 amino acids. Written as DNA, the CDR3 is TGTGCCAGCAGTTTTCAAACAGGGGCGGTTAGGCCCCAGCATTTT. This codes for CASSFQTGAVRPQHF.

This sequence joins TRBV6-2 or TRBV6-3 and TRBJ2-4; 7 bases are shared with TRBD2. The CDR3 is 14 amino acids. V shed 5 bases, J shed 6 bases, and the junction held 7 bases outside the gene matches. CDR1 and CDR2 (germline): MNHEY, SVGEGT. CDR3 sequence: CASSALAEGNIQYF. As DNA, the CDR3 is TGTGCCAGCAGTGCTCTAGCGGAGGGAAACATTCAGTACTTC.

This chain connects TRBV27 to TRBJ2-3; 7 bases are a match to TRBD1. From germline, CDR1 is MNHEY and CDR2 SMNVEV (reference sequence). This CDR3 spans 13 amino acids. Losses at the gene ends were 9 bases for V and 3 bases for J; bases not matched to a gene: 6. The CDR3 nucleotides read TGTGCCAGTAACAGGGGTATTACAGATACGCAGTATTTT. The encoded protein is CASNRGITDTQYF.

This clone was observed a few times. The rearrangement links TRBV25-1 to TRBJ2-7; D possibly corresponds to TRBD2 (5 bases). Germline V gene sequence: CDR1 MGHDK, CDR2 SYGVNS. The CDR3 spans 17 residues. Trimming shortened V by 6 bases and J by 3 bases, and 24 bases separated the two germline ends. The CDR3 DNA sequence: TGTGCCAGCAGCCCCGGTGAAATAGTAGCGTGGAACTACGAGCAGTACTTC. Protein product: CASSPGEIVAWNYEQYF.

The chain joins TRBV5-6 to TRBJ2-7; 13 bases are a match to TRBD2. This CDR3 has 13 residues. With 6 bases clipped from V and 7 bases from J, the junction kept 4 bases outside the gene matches. Germline CDR1 and CDR2: SGHDT and YYEEEE. CDR3 in DNA: TGTGCCAGCAAAGGACTAGCGGGAGTGGAGCAGTACTTC. This gives the protein CASKGLAGVEQYF.

This rearrangement joins TRBV7-2 to TRBJ2-5; D call uncertain. In germline, CDR1 is SGHTA, CDR2 FQGNSA. Trimming cost V 5 bases and J 1 base, with 14 bases left between them. There are 15 residues in the CDR3. The CDR3 is CASSPPWRSQETQYF. The DNA for the CDR3 is TGTGCCAGCAGCCCCCCGTGGAGATCCCAAGAGACCCAGTACTTC.

The chain joins TRBV30 to TRBJ1-6, with D perhaps TRBD1 (5 bases). Germline CDR1 reads GTSNPN; CDR2 reads SVGIG (reference sequence). The CDR3 is made up of 14 amino acids. Trimming cost V 0 bases and J 10 bases, with 13 bases left between them. CDR3 DNA: TGTGCCTGGAGTGTACAAAATCGGGGGTCACCCCTCCACTTT. Encoded protein: CAWSVQNRGSPLHF.

This chain uses TRBV5-4 with TRBJ1-2, with no clear D. The V end was cut by 0 bases, the J end by 8 bases, with 11 bases between. CDR3 length: 13 amino acids. Germline CDR1 SGHNT, CDR2 YYREEE (reference sequence). The CDR3 region has the DNA TGTGCCAGCAGCTTGGATGAGGGAAGAGGCTACACCTTC. It specifies CASSLDEGRGYTF.

The V gene is TRBV28, the J gene TRBJ1-2; 8 nucleotides line up with TRBD1. V gave up 1 base and J gave up 7 bases; unmatched junction bases: 11. CDR1 is MDHEN, CDR2 SYDVKM, per germline. This CDR3 is built from 16 residues. The CDR3 bases are TGTGCCAGCAGTTTATCTCCCAGGACAGGGACCAGTGGCTACACCTTC. This encodes CASSLSPRTGTSGYTF.

For the CDR3, the DNA is TGTGCCAGCACCCAAGGGGCATCCAACTATGGCTACACCTTC. Amino acid sequence: CASTQGASNYGYTF. The rearrangement uses TRBV6-5 and TRBJ1-2, with a weak D call TRBD1 (5 bases). CDR3 size: 14 residues. Trimming removed 7 bases at V and 2 bases at J, with 14 bases between. Per the germline V gene, CDR1 is MNHEY and CDR2 is SVGAGI.

The chain combines TRBV6-5 with TRBJ2-1, with 11 bases aligning to TRBD2. The length of the CDR3 is 14 residues. The V gene's germline CDR1 is MNHEY and CDR2 SVGAGI. With V trimmed by 10 bases and J by 2 bases, 4 bases remained unmatched. The CDR3 sequence: CATKTSGTYNEQFF. The CDR3 bases are TGTGCCACCAAGACTAGCGGGACCTACAATGAGCAGTTCTTC.

This sequence joins TRBV5-8 and TRBJ2-1; 11 bases match TRBD2. Unmatched junction bases numbered 6, after V lost 0 bases and J lost 10 bases. This CDR3 region has 15 residues. Germline loops: CDR1 SGHTS, CDR2 YDEGEE. The CDR3 coding sequence is TGTGCCAGCAGCTTGGTAGCGGGAGGGCCCACGGAGCAGTTCTTC. Protein product: CASSLVAGGPTEQFF. Full variable domain (missing parts from reference TRBV5-8 and TRBJ2-1): EAGVTQSPTHLIKTRGQQATLRCSPISGHTSVYWYQQALGLGLQFLLWYDEGEERNRGNFPPRFSGRQFPNYSSELNVNALELEDSALYLCASSLVAGGPTEQFFGPGTRLTVL.

The V gene is TRBV6-5, the J gene TRBJ1-4, with 7 bases fitting TRBD1. Trimming removed 6 bases from V and 5 bases from J; junction bases left unmatched: 9. Germline CDR1 reads MNHEY; CDR2 reads SVGAGI. The CDR3 runs to 15 residues. The CDR3 loop is CASRQQGNQNEKLFF. The DNA for the CDR3 is TGTGCCAGCAGACAACAGGGGAACCAGAATGAAAAACTGTTTTTT.

This clone was detected only once. The chain joins TRBV24-1 to TRBJ2-1, with 12 bases that match TRBD1. This CDR3 contains 16 residues. CDR1 and CDR2 from the germline V gene are KGHDR and SFDVKD. V dropped 5 bases and J dropped 4; count of bases not matched to a gene: 5. The CDR3 nucleotides read TGTGCCACCAGTGGACCGGGACAGGGGGCTTACAATGAGCAGTTCTTC. It yields the protein CATSGPGQGAYNEQFF.

V gene TRBV19 combines with J gene TRBJ2-1; 8 nucleotides line up with TRBD2. Germline V gene sequence: CDR1 LNHDA, CDR2 SQIVND (reference sequence). J lost 7 bases, V lost 2 bases, and 10 bases had no gene match. The CDR3 is made up of 16 amino acids. CDR3 coding DNA: TGTGCCAGTAGTATATTTGGTCGGGGGGGGTTTAATGAGCAGTTCTTC. This sequence encodes CASSIFGRGGFNEQFF.

V and J are TRBV4-1 and TRBJ2-5, with TRBD2 matching over 10 bases. Germline loops: CDR1 MGHRA, CDR2 YSYEKL. The trim removed 0 bases at V and 2 bases at J, leaving 3 bases unmatched. The CDR3 is 16 amino acids. In DNA form, the CDR3 reads TGCGCCAGCAGCCAAGAGGCACTAGCGGGACAAGAGACCCAGTACTTC. Encoded protein: CASSQEALAGQETQYF.

This chain joins TRBV28 and TRBJ2-4; maybe TRBD1 (8 bases). CDR1 is MDHEN and CDR2 is SYDVKM in the germline V gene. V was cut by 7 bases and J by 1 base, with 14 bases left in between. The CDR3 covers 15 residues. The CDR3 region is CASIEQGGAKNIQYF. The DNA for the CDR3 is TGTGCCAGCATCGAACAGGGGGGGGCCAAAAACATTCAGTACTTC.

The chain combines TRBV7-9 with TRBJ2-1; TRBD1 might be the D (5 bases). The CDR3 length is 12 residues. Germline V gives CDR1 SEHNR, CDR2 FQNEAQ (reference sequence). Trimming took 8 bases from V and 6 from J, leaving 11 bases between them. The CDR3 loop is CASVDRLNEQFF. The CDR3 DNA reads as TGTGCCAGCGTAGACAGACTCAATGAGCAGTTCTTC. The entire variable domain, with the rest obtained from reference TRBV7-9 and TRBJ2-1, is as follows: DTGVSQNPRHKITKRGQNVTFRCDPISEHNRLYWYRQTLGQGPEFLTYFQNEAQLEKSRLLSDRFSAERPKGSFSTLEIQRTEQGDSAMYLCASVDRLNEQFFGPGTRLTVL.

This chain uses TRBV29-1 with TRBJ2-3; possibly TRBD1 for D (6 bases). The V gene lost 6 bases and the J gene lost 5 bases, with 15 bases spanning the gap. This CDR3 is built from 13 residues. Germline values: CDR1 SQVTM, CDR2 ANQGSEA. The CDR3 loop reads CSVETGSGDTQYF. The CDR3 DNA reads TGCAGCGTGGAAACAGGGTCGGGAGATACGCAGTATTTT.

The rearrangement uses TRBV5-4 and TRBJ2-1, with TRBD2 matching 15 bases. The CDR3 loop spans 17 amino acids. The germline CDR1 and CDR2 sequences are SGHNT and YYREEE (reference sequence). V was pared by 6 bases and J by 5 bases, with 9 bases of the junction left unmatched. CDR3 bases: TGTGCCAGCACGGCAGGGACTAGCGGGAGGAATGACAATGAGCAGTTCTTC. Translating gives CASTAGTSGRNDNEQFF.

This sequence joins TRBV7-9 and TRBJ1-4; perhaps TRBD1 as D (6 bases). This CDR3 is built from 16 residues. Germline V CDR1 and CDR2: SEHNR, FQNEAQ (reference sequence). Trimming pared 5 bases from V and 12 bases from J, leaving 25 bases between. This chain's CDR3 is CASSPSLGTQGRELFF. In DNA form, the CDR3 reads TGTGCCAGCAGCCCAAGCTTAGGAACGCAGGGGAGGGAACTGTTTTTT.

The V call is TRBV6-5, the J call TRBJ2-3; D is perhaps TRBD1 (5 bases). Germline assignment: CDR1 MNHEY and CDR2 SVGAGI. The V gene lost 5 bases and the J gene lost 2 bases, with 11 bases spanning the gap. This CDR3 spans 14 amino acids. The CDR3 nucleotides read TGTGCCAGCAGTAAACAGGCGAACACAGATACGCAGTATTTT. This gives the protein CASSKQANTDTQYF.

The V call is TRBV27, the J call TRBJ1-2; D not certain. The germline V gene encodes CDR1 MNHEY and CDR2 SMNVEV (reference sequence). The CDR3 contains 13 residues. V gave up 0 bases and J gave up 8 bases, with 10 bases separating them. In nucleotides, the CDR3 is TGTGCCAGCAGTTTATCAGTTCATCAGGGCTACACCTTC. This translates into CASSLSVHQGYTF.